This T cell receptor beta chain was documented in a study of blood T cell repertoires in COVID-19. Study as a whole: Some COVID-19 samples were acute and others convalescent; all came from the United States, Italy and Spain. PBMCs, B-cell-depleted T cells, or T cells were the source of the cDNA or gDNA that made up the material.

How the authors handled the data: Reference gene primers were amplified, and this amplification served to estimate nucleated cell counts. Only in-frame clones appear in the TCRdb table, and some are missing; sequencing was by immunoSEQ multiplex PCR. V, J and clone size reflect that table, while D and trimming were determined from the DNA. This table holds more than 85,000 clones, around four fifths found once. CDR3 length: 18 amino acids. V was clipped by 0 bases and J by 5 bases; unmatched bases: 11. The germline V gene has CDR1 LGHNA and CDR2 YSLEER. This clone was counted at least ten times. The sequence came from a woman in her seventies with acute or convalescent COVID-19. The chain recombines TRBV4-3 with TRBJ1-2; 11 nucleotides line up with TRBD1. Source material: peripheral blood. In DNA, the CDR3 is TGCGCCAGCAGCCAAGATCTGAGGACAGGGGGCGACTCTTATGGCTACACCTTC. Translation gives CASSQDLRTGGDSYGYTF.